This T cell receptor (beta chain) was sequenced in a study of technical replicates of blood from several donors. This table comes from immunoSEQ multiplex PCR, and its TCRdb copy is limited to in-frame clones, with some not included. Among about 84,000 clones listed, 95% to 98% were seen once. CDR1 is MNHEY and CDR2 is SMNVEV in the germline V gene (reference sequence). CDR3 size: 14 residues. V gave up 6 bases and J gave up 6 bases, with 18 bases separating them. The source is a human donor in good health. The sample was T cells isolated from PBMCs. This chain connects TRBV27 to TRBJ2-7; TRBD2 is a possible D gene (6 bases). The CDR3 protein is CASSTGGARVEQYF. CDR3 nucleotide sequence: TGTGCCAGCAGCACCGGGGGAGCTCGGGTCGAGCAGTACTTC.